The source of this TCR beta chain is a study of blood T cell repertoires in COVID-19. At the level of the study: The United States, Italy and Spain were the sources of the acute and convalescent COVID-19 samples. The analysed material was cDNA or gDNA that came from T cells, B-cell-depleted T cells, or PBMCs.

In the authors' workflow: Amplified reference gene primers provided the basis for estimating nucleated cell counts. Sequencing was performed with immunoSEQ multiplex PCR; in TCRdb, only in-frame clones are kept and a portion is missing. V and J calls and clone size are as listed in that table; D and trimming were resolved from the DNA. This sample has approximately 60,000 clones, with over 80% found just once. This CDR3 comprises 15 residues. V lost 0 bases to trimming and J lost 2 bases, with 10 bases between them. Germline CDR1 reads LGHNA; CDR2 reads YNFKEQ. This clone was recorded only once. The specimen sequenced was peripheral blood. This chain joins TRBV4-2 and TRBJ1-2; D is unresolved. This receptor was taken from a woman aged 60-70 years with acute or convalescent COVID-19. The CDR3 nucleotides read TGTGCCAGCAGCCAAGATAACAGCCCAAACTATGGCTACACCTTC. Translating it yields CASSQDNSPNYGYTF.